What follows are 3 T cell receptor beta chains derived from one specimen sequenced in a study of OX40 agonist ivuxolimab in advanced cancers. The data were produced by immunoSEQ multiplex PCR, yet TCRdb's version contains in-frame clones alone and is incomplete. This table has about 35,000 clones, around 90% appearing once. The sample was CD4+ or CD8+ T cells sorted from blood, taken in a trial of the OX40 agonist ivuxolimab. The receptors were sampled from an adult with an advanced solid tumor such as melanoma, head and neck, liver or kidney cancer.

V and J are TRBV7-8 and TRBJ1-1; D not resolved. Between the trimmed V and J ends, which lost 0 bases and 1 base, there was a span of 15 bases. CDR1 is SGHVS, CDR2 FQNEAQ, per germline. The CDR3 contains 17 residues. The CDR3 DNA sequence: TGTGCCAGCAGCTTAGCGGGATCTCAAGGGTGGAACACTGAAGCTTTCTTT. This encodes CASSLAGSQGWNTEAFF.

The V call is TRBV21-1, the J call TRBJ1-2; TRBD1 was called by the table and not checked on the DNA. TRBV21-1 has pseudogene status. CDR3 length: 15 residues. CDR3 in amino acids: CASSKADSRSYGYTF. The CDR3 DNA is TGTGCCAGCAGCAAAGCAGACAGTCGATCTTATGGCTACACCTTC.

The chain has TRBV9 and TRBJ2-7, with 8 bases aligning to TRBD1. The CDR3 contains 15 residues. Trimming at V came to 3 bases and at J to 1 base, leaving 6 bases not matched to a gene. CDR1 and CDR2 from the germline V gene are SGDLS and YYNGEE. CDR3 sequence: CASSATGTGSYEQYF. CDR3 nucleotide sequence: TGTGCCAGCAGCGCCACCGGGACAGGTTCCTACGAGCAGTACTTC.